One and the same sample provided the 18 T cell receptor beta chains below, sequenced in a study of regulatory T cells in long-lasting Graves disease. TCR beta libraries were built with iRepertoire HTBI primers and Arm-PCR of CDR3 regions. MiXCR was run by TCRdb on the multiplex PCR reads, yielding one entry per CDR3 protein. The table records about 200,000 distinct CDR3 sequences, roughly 18% of them present only once. This sample's time point: newly diagnosed GD, antithyroid drugs for less than 3 months. The TCR library was made from RNA extracted from PBMCs. These records were also assigned to another study, of T cells in Graves' hyperthyroidism and ophthalmopathy.

Sample: peripheral blood mononuclear cells (PBMCs), taken at new diagnosis, from a patient treated with antithyroid drugs. Receptors were obtained from a woman aged 30 to 39 with Graves disease.

At least ten counts were recorded for this clonotype. The chain employs TRBV7-8 and TRBJ1-3, with 9 bases lining up with TRBD1. Germline CDR1 is SGHVS and CDR2 is FQNEAQ. The J segment lost 1 base and the V segment lost 5 bases, leaving 6 bases of the junction unmatched. This CDR3 region has 16 residues. The CDR3 nucleotides are TGTGCCAGCAGCGGTACAGGGGGCCCTTCTGGAAACACCATATATTTT. It specifies CASSGTGGPSGNTIYF.

The chain links TRBV19 to TRBJ2-1; 9 nucleotides agree with TRBD2. The germline gives CDR1 LNHDA, CDR2 SQIVND (reference sequence). The CDR3 spans 14 residues. The ends lost 3 bases at V and 15 bases at J; junction bases unmatched: 12. In DNA, the CDR3 is TGTGCCAGTAGTATCGACGAAGCGGGGGGTCGGCGGTTCTTC. Amino acids: CASSIDEAGGRRFF.

This clonotype was counted between two and nine times. V is TRBV20-1 and J is TRBJ1-2; D possibly corresponds to TRBD1 (6 bases). Between the trimmed V and J ends, which lost 4 bases and 4 bases, there was a span of 13 bases. The CDR3 is 13 amino acids. CDR1 and CDR2 from the germline V gene are DFQATT and SNEGSKA (reference sequence). The CDR3 nucleotides read TGCAGTGCTACTAAGGACAGCATCTATGGCTACACCTTC. Amino acid sequence: CSATKDSIYGYTF.

This clonotype was seen ten or more times. The chain combines TRBV25-1 with TRBJ2-2; possible D gene TRBD1, 5 bases. V was pared by 0 bases and J by 3 bases, with 5 bases between. The CDR3 sequence is 14 residues long. Per germline, CDR1 MGHDK and CDR2 SYGVNS. CDR3 sequence (DNA): TGTGCCAGCAGTGAATACAGGGACACCGGGGAGCTGTTTTTT. Protein sequence: CASSEYRDTGELFF.

This clonotype was observed many times. The rearrangement joins TRBV5-1 to TRBJ2-7; the match to TRBD2 covers 7 bases. The CDR3 has 15 amino acids. The J segment lost 5 bases and the V segment lost 4 bases, leaving 12 bases of the junction unmatched. Looked up from germline, CDR1 is SGHRS and CDR2 is YFSETQ. CDR3 residues: CASSPRASGFHEQYF. DNA for the CDR3: TGCGCCAGCAGCCCCCGGGCTAGCGGATTCCACGAGCAGTACTTC.

This clonotype has more than one count but fewer than ten. This may be a read error: a much more frequent sequence differs by one nucleotide. The rearrangement links TRBV6-1 to TRBJ2-1, with D possibly being TRBD1 or TRBD2 (5 bases each). Germline-derived CDR1 and CDR2 are MNHNS and SASEGT. CDR3 size: 15 residues. The CDR3 sequence: CVSTRRGVSYNEQFF. As DNA, the CDR3 is TGTGTCAGCACCCGACGAGGGGTCTCCTACAATGAGCAGTTCTTC.

This clonotype was detected ten times or more. The chain uses TRBV14 and TRBJ2-3, with 12 positions matching TRBD1. V lost 6 bases to trimming and J lost 2 bases; unmatched junction nucleotides: 15. Germline V gene sequence: CDR1 SGHDN, CDR2 FVKESK. The CDR3 runs to 19 residues. The CDR3 sequence: CASSRDRGLWTDHTDTQYF. The DNA for the CDR3 is TGTGCCAGCAGTCGGGACAGGGGGCTGTGGACCGATCACACAGATACGCAGTATTTT.

The CDR3 here is CASSQHGDRATDTQYF. CDR3 bases: TGTGCCAGCAGCCAACACGGGGACAGGGCCACAGATACGCAGTATTTT. V gene TRBV4-2 combines with J gene TRBJ2-3; 9 bases align to TRBD1. Germline CDR1 reads LGHNA; CDR2 reads YNFKEQ. With V trimmed by 2 bases and J by 2 bases, 5 bases remained unmatched. This CDR3 is 16 amino acids long.

In nucleotides, the CDR3 is TGTGCCAGCAGAACGGTAGATACGCAGTATTTT. Its translation is CASRTVDTQYF. The V and J genes are TRBV2 and TRBJ2-3, with D unresolved. The V end lost 6 bases, the J end lost 5 bases, and 6 bases lay between the germline ends. Germline V gene data show CDR1 as SNHLY and CDR2 as FYNNEI. The CDR3 has 11 amino acids. Full variable domain (missing parts from reference TRBV2 and TRBJ2-3): EPEVTQTPSHQVTQMGQEVILRCVPISNHLYFYWYRQILGQKVEFLVSFYNNEISEKSEIFDDQFSVERPDGSNFTLKIRSTKLEDSAMYFCASRTVDTQYFGPGTRLTVL.

This clonotype was counted at least ten times. The genes are TRBV6-5 and TRBJ1-6, with TRBD1 as a possible D gene (5 bases). CDR1 MNHEY and CDR2 SVGAGI come from the germline V gene. With 4 bases removed from V and 14 bases from J, the gap between germline ends came to 12 bases. This CDR3 contains 12 residues. The CDR3 nucleotides read TGTGCCAGCAGTTGGGGGGACGGGTCCCTCCACTTT. Translation gives CASSWGDGSLHF.

With regard to this clonotype: With only one base between it and a far larger clone, this is likely a read error. Written as DNA, the CDR3 is TGTGCCATCAGTTCCGGGACACTGAACACCGGGGAGCTGTTTTTT. It translates to CAISSGTLNTGELFF. This chain links TRBV10-3 with TRBJ2-2; D is possibly TRBD1 (6 bases). CDR3 length: 15 amino acids. V was shortened by 5 bases and J by 1 base, with 11 bases between the two germline ends. Per germline, CDR1 ENHRY and CDR2 SYGVKD.

This clonotype was picked up many times. The rearrangement links TRBV28 to TRBJ1-4; D possibly corresponds to TRBD1 (6 bases). The length of the CDR3 is 14 residues. Germline V lookup: CDR1 MDHEN, CDR2 SYDVKM. Trimming cost V 1 base and J 7 bases, with 10 bases left between them. CDR3 nucleotides: TGTGCCAGCAGTTTATTGGGGGCAGGTGAAAAACTGTTTTTT. Encoded protein: CASSLLGAGEKLFF.

This clonotype was recorded at least ten times. This chain uses TRBV9 with TRBJ2-7, with TRBD1 matching 10 bases. The V segment lost 0 bases and the J segment 6 bases; nucleotides outside the gene matches: 3. Germline values: CDR1 SGDLS, CDR2 YYNGEE. The CDR3 contains 14 residues. In DNA, the CDR3 is TGTGCCAGCAGCGTAGGGGGACAGGGGATCGAGCAGTACTTC. It is translated as CASSVGGQGIEQYF.

Many counts were recorded for this clonotype. CDR3 loop: CASSLGHRGSNQPQHF. The CDR3 DNA sequence: TGTGCCAGCAGTTTAGGTCACAGGGGTAGCAATCAGCCCCAGCATTTT. The chain employs TRBV12-3 or TRBV12-4 and TRBJ1-5; 7 nucleotides align to TRBD1. The CDR3 is made up of 16 amino acids. Losses at the gene ends were 1 base for V and 0 bases for J; bases not matched to a gene: 3.

Of note for this clonotype: A much larger clonotype is one base distant, so this may be a read error. As the CDR3 is not closed by the conserved phenylalanine or tryptophan, this likely results from a read error. The chain carries TRBV7-9 and TRBJ1-1; D gene unclear. Trimming left V 3 bases short and J 4 bases short, with 12 bases between. Germline values: CDR1 SEHNR, CDR2 FQNEAQ (reference sequence). This CDR3 has 14 residues. DNA of the CDR3: TGTGCCAGCAGCTTCGGGGAAGGATCCACTGAAGCTTTCTAT. The encoded protein is CASSFGEGSTEAFY.

There are many counts of this clonotype. The V gene is TRBV27, the J gene TRBJ2-3; D not certain. The CDR3 is 12 amino acids. V was trimmed by 3 bases and J by 6 bases, leaving 7 bases between them. Germline V gene data show CDR1 as MNHEY and CDR2 as SMNVEV (reference sequence). The CDR3 nucleotides are TGTGCCAGCAGTTTCTCGGGTGATACGCAGTATTTT. Its translation is CASSFSGDTQYF.

V and J are TRBV4-1 and TRBJ1-2; 8 bases align to TRBD1. This CDR3 has 15 amino acids. Germline values: CDR1 MGHRA, CDR2 YSYEKL. V lost 5 bases, J lost 7 bases, and 12 bases stayed unmatched. The CDR3 DNA sequence: TGCGCCAGCAGCGCCCCGGACAGGGAGGGAGCTGGCTACACCTTC. This codes for CASSAPDREGAGYTF.

This clonotype was recorded many times. The J gene is TRBJ1-1, the V gene TRBV5-1; a weak D match, TRBD1 (5 bases). This CDR3 has 15 residues. V was clipped by 0 bases and J by 1 base, with 10 bases between them. Germline V gives CDR1 SGHRS, CDR2 YFSETQ. The DNA for the CDR3 is TGCGCCAGCAGCTTGGCTCCGGGGGAGAACACTGAAGCTTTCTTT. This sequence encodes CASSLAPGENTEAFF.